A selection of T cell receptor beta chains follows, all from one sample in a study of T-cell memory formation after mild COVID-19. TCRdb re-called the 5' RACE reads with MiXCR, one entry per CDR3 protein. The sample consists of over 10,000 distinct CDR3 sequences, 15% to 20% of them appearing once. The sequenced material came from PBMCs or a T cell subset sorted from them (not recorded which). Every receptor here comes from a man aged 18 to 29 who had mild COVID-19 (a few samples of this study predate the infection). Cell type and time point are not known. Each CDR3 is given with its conserved first and last residue. D genes are given only for firm matches. Rows may omit the clone size; those that give it use once, few, many or a size class.

cdr3_nt: TGTGCCAGCAGCCCCGGGACTACCGGCGAGCAGTACTTC
cdr3_aa: CASSPGTTGEQYF
clone_size: many
v_call: TRBV5-4
j_call: TRBJ2-7
d_call: TRBD2

cdr3_nt: TGTGCCAGCAGTTTATTGGTCGCCGACAATCAGCCCCAGCATTTT
cdr3_aa: CASSLLVADNQPQHF
clone_size: many
v_call: TRBV28
j_call: TRBJ1-5
d_call: NA

cdr3_nt: TGTGCCAGCAGTTTATTTAATTATGCTGAAGCTTTCTTT
cdr3_aa: CASSLFNYAEAFF
clone_size: many
v_call: TRBV12-3/TRBV12-4
j_call: TRBJ1-1
d_call: NA

cdr3_nt: TGTGCCAGTCAGGGGTTCGCAGGGTATAATTCACCCCTCCACTTT
cdr3_aa: CASQGFAGYNSPLHF
clone_size: NA
v_call: TRBV3-1
j_call: TRBJ1-6
d_call: NA

cdr3_nt: TGTGCCAGCAGCTCAGTCGTACTTGGGCAGTTCTATGGCTACACCTTC
cdr3_aa: CASSSVVLGQFYGYTF
clone_size: once
v_call: TRBV7-8
j_call: TRBJ1-2
d_call: NA

cdr3_nt: TGTGCCAGCAGCCCCTCGACGGACAGGGGTTCCTACGAGCAGTACTTC
cdr3_aa: CASSPSTDRGSYEQYF
clone_size: few
v_call: TRBV3-1
j_call: TRBJ2-7
d_call: TRBD1

cdr3_nt: TGCGCCAGCAGCCAACCCAGCTCCGCCTACAATGAGCAGTTCTTC
cdr3_aa: CASSQPSSAYNEQFF
clone_size: few
v_call: TRBV4-1
j_call: TRBJ2-1
d_call: NA

cdr3_nt: TGTGCCAGCAGTGAACGTCTGACAGGGACCGATCAGCCCCAGCATTTT
cdr3_aa: CASSERLTGTDQPQHF
clone_size: few
v_call: TRBV12-3/TRBV12-4
j_call: TRBJ1-5
d_call: TRBD1

cdr3_nt: TGCAGTGCTAGAACTACGCTAGGGACCGGGGAGCTGTTTTTT
cdr3_aa: CSARTTLGTGELFF
clone_size: many
v_call: TRBV20-1
j_call: TRBJ2-2
d_call: NA

cdr3_nt: TGCAGCGGGAGGACAGGGCTGAACACTGAAGCTTTCTTT
cdr3_aa: CSGRTGLNTEAFF
clone_size: many
v_call: TRBV29-1
j_call: TRBJ1-1
d_call: TRBD1

cdr3_nt: TGCGCCAGCAGCCCGGACAGGGTCCCTGAGCAGTTCTTC
cdr3_aa: CASSPDRVPEQFF
clone_size: many
v_call: TRBV5-1
j_call: TRBJ2-1
d_call: TRBD1

cdr3_nt: TGTGCCAGCAGTTACACAGGGGGGTCATCCTACGAGCAGTACTTC
cdr3_aa: CASSYTGGSSYEQYF
clone_size: many
v_call: TRBV6-5
j_call: TRBJ2-7
d_call: TRBD1

cdr3_nt: TGTGCCAGCAGCGTTACTGACCACACGCAGTATTTT
cdr3_aa: CASSVTDHTQYF
clone_size: many
v_call: TRBV9
j_call: TRBJ2-3
d_call: NA

cdr3_nt: TGCGCCAGCAGCCAAGATTGGTGGTGGAATGAGCAGTTCTTC
cdr3_aa: CASSQDWWWNEQFF
clone_size: many
v_call: TRBV4-3
j_call: TRBJ2-1
d_call: NA

cdr3_nt: TGCAGCGTTGAATTAGCGGGGAAACAAGAGACCCAGTACTTC
cdr3_aa: CSVELAGKQETQYF
clone_size: few
v_call: TRBV29-1
j_call: TRBJ2-5
d_call: TRBD2

cdr3_nt: TGTGCCAGCAGGTTGCAGGGGTCCTCCTACGAGCAGTACTTC
cdr3_aa: CASRLQGSSYEQYF
clone_size: NA
v_call: TRBV7-9
j_call: TRBJ2-7
d_call: NA

cdr3_nt: TGCGCCAGCAGCTTTCGGAGACAGGGAATTTCCTACAATGAGCAGTTCTTC
cdr3_aa: CASSFRRQGISYNEQFF
clone_size: many
v_call: TRBV5-1
j_call: TRBJ2-1
d_call: TRBD1

cdr3_nt: TGTGCCACCAGCAGAGGGGGGGGCTGGAATTCACCCCTCCACTTT
cdr3_aa: CATSRGGGWNSPLHF
clone_size: few
v_call: TRBV15
j_call: TRBJ1-6
d_call: NA

cdr3_nt: TGTGCCAGCAGAATACGGGCAATTAAAGGGGAGGACATTCAGTACTTC
cdr3_aa: CASRIRAIKGEDIQYF
clone_size: NA
v_call: TRBV6-2/TRBV6-3
j_call: TRBJ2-4
d_call: NA

cdr3_nt: TGTGCCAGTAGTATCGCTAGCTACAGTGAGCAGTTCTTC
cdr3_aa: CASSIASYSEQFF
clone_size: many
v_call: TRBV19
j_call: TRBJ2-1
d_call: NA

cdr3_nt: TGTGCCAGCAGTGGCGGGAGGGCCGGGGAGCAGTACTTC
cdr3_aa: CASSGGRAGEQYF
clone_size: NA
v_call: TRBV2
j_call: TRBJ2-7
d_call: TRBD2

cdr3_nt: TGCAGCGTTGAAGATATTCCTTGGGGGGGCTCTTGGGCATCGAGGGGCATCAATGAGCAGTTCTTC
cdr3_aa: CSVEDIPWGGSWASRGINEQFF
clone_size: NA
v_call: TRBV29-1
j_call: TRBJ2-1
d_call: NA

cdr3_nt: TGTGCCACCAGCAGAGAGGGCGGACTGAATGAAAAACTGTTTTTT
cdr3_aa: CATSREGGLNEKLFF
clone_size: many
v_call: TRBV15
j_call: TRBJ1-4
d_call: NA

cdr3_nt: TGTGCCAGCAGTCGAACAGGGGGCATAAGCTACACCTTC
cdr3_aa: CASSRTGGISYTF
clone_size: NA
v_call: TRBV12-3/TRBV12-4
j_call: TRBJ1-2
d_call: TRBD1

cdr3_nt: TGTGCTAGTGGTTTGGTTCTGGCGGACAGAGGCACTGAAGCTTTCTTT
cdr3_aa: CASGLVLADRGTEAFF
clone_size: few
v_call: TRBV12-5
j_call: TRBJ1-1
d_call: NA

cdr3_nt: TGCGCCAGCAGCCAAGTGGTGAGAGCGACTTTTTATGGCTACACCTTC
cdr3_aa: CASSQVVRATFYGYTF
clone_size: few
v_call: TRBV4-1
j_call: TRBJ1-2
d_call: NA

cdr3_nt: TGTGCCAGCAGTAAGGGTTCCTCTATGGTCTACGAGCAGTACTTC
cdr3_aa: CASSKGSSMVYEQYF
clone_size: NA
v_call: TRBV6-5
j_call: TRBJ2-7
d_call: NA

cdr3_nt: TGCGCCAGCAGCCCCCGACTAGCGGGAGTGGGGGGCAATGAGCAGTTCTTC
cdr3_aa: CASSPRLAGVGGNEQFF
clone_size: NA
v_call: TRBV4-3
j_call: TRBJ2-1
d_call: TRBD2

cdr3_nt: TGCAGTGCCCGGGTGAGACCGAACACCGGGGAGCTGTTTTTT
cdr3_aa: CSARVRPNTGELFF
clone_size: NA
v_call: TRBV20-1
j_call: TRBJ2-2
d_call: NA

cdr3_nt: TGCGCCAGCAGCCGCGGACTAGGCACAGATACGCAGTATTTT
cdr3_aa: CASSRGLGTDTQYF
clone_size: many
v_call: TRBV4-1
j_call: TRBJ2-3
d_call: TRBD2

cdr3_nt: TGCAGTGCGGGGACTAGCGGAGAGTTCTTC
cdr3_aa: CSAGTSGEFF
clone_size: NA
v_call: TRBV20-1
j_call: TRBJ2-1
d_call: TRBD2

cdr3_nt: TGCAGTGCTAGGTACTCAACCCGGGGAGAGACCCAGTACTTC
cdr3_aa: CSARYSTRGETQYF
clone_size: NA
v_call: TRBV20-1
j_call: TRBJ2-5
d_call: NA

cdr3_nt: TGTGCCAGCAGCGTAGACGGGGGGGCAGGGGAGACCCAGTACTTC
cdr3_aa: CASSVDGGAGETQYF
clone_size: NA
v_call: TRBV9
j_call: TRBJ2-5
d_call: TRBD2

cdr3_nt: TGTGCCAGCAGTCCGGGGACAGCCGGGGGCACTGAAGCTTTCTTT
cdr3_aa: CASSPGTAGGTEAFF
clone_size: many
v_call: TRBV28
j_call: TRBJ1-1
d_call: TRBD1

cdr3_nt: TGTGCCAGCAGTTTAAAGCCTGTGGGGCGAACGGGCTACACCTTC
cdr3_aa: CASSLKPVGRTGYTF
clone_size: many
v_call: TRBV12-3/TRBV12-4
j_call: TRBJ1-2
d_call: NA

cdr3_nt: TGTGCCAGCAGCCTACCCGGGACGGGTACGCAGTATTTT
cdr3_aa: CASSLPGTGTQYF
clone_size: many
v_call: TRBV3-1
j_call: TRBJ2-3
d_call: NA

cdr3_nt: TGCGCCAGCAGCCAAGACGCTAGCGGCTTCACAGATACGCAGTATTTT
cdr3_aa: CASSQDASGFTDTQYF
clone_size: NA
v_call: TRBV4-3
j_call: TRBJ2-3
d_call: TRBD2

cdr3_nt: TGTGCCAGCAGCGGACTCACGGATTATGGCTACACCTTC
cdr3_aa: CASSGLTDYGYTF
clone_size: many
v_call: TRBV9
j_call: TRBJ1-2
d_call: NA

cdr3_nt: TGTGCCAGCAGTTCGGGACAGGCCTCGAGAAACACCATATATTTT
cdr3_aa: CASSSGQASRNTIYF
clone_size: NA
v_call: TRBV13
j_call: TRBJ1-3
d_call: TRBD1

cdr3_nt: TGTGCCAGCAGCTTAGGAGGGACTAGCCGGTCAGGGACCCAGTACTTC
cdr3_aa: CASSLGGTSRSGTQYF
clone_size: NA
v_call: TRBV7-2
j_call: TRBJ2-5
d_call: TRBD2

cdr3_nt: TGCAGCGTTCTGGTCCCCGGGAGAACAGCCTACACAGATACGCAGTATTTT
cdr3_aa: CSVLVPGRTAYTDTQYF
clone_size: many
v_call: TRBV29-1
j_call: TRBJ2-3
d_call: NA

cdr3_nt: TGCAGTGCTAGTCGGAGGGATTATGGCTACACCTTC
cdr3_aa: CSASRRDYGYTF
clone_size: many
v_call: TRBV20-1
j_call: TRBJ1-2
d_call: NA

cdr3_nt: TGTGCCATCAGTGAGTTGGGACTAGCGGGGAACACCGGGGAGCTGTTTTTT
cdr3_aa: CAISELGLAGNTGELFF
clone_size: NA
v_call: TRBV10-3
j_call: TRBJ2-2
d_call: TRBD2

cdr3_nt: TGTGCCAGCAGTGATACTAGCGTTTCTGAGCAGTTCTTC
cdr3_aa: CASSDTSVSEQFF
clone_size: NA
v_call: TRBV6-4
j_call: TRBJ2-1
d_call: TRBD2

cdr3_nt: TGTGCCACCAGTGATCCTAATGAGCAGTTCTTC
cdr3_aa: CATSDPNEQFF
clone_size: NA
v_call: TRBV24-1
j_call: TRBJ2-1
d_call: NA

cdr3_nt: TGTGCCAGCAGGCCTAGGACAGGGGACAGCAACACTGAAGCTTTCTTT
cdr3_aa: CASRPRTGDSNTEAFF
clone_size: many
v_call: TRBV7-9
j_call: TRBJ1-1
d_call: TRBD1

cdr3_nt: TGTGCCAGCGGTCAGGACAGAGCAGCTTTCTTT
cdr3_aa: CASGQDRAAFF
clone_size: few
v_call: TRBV5-5
j_call: TRBJ1-1
d_call: NA